The next 16 T cell receptor beta chains were all read from a single sample in a study of early T cells in non-severe SARS-CoV-2 infection. From the 5' RACE reads, TCRdb called clonotypes with MiXCR, one entry per CDR3 protein. The sample has approximately 46,000 distinct CDR3 sequences, 5.5% to 6.5% seen once; the top ten hold around an eighth. The specimen sequenced was whole blood. Receptors were obtained from an adult who was a healthcare worker with PCR-confirmed SARS-CoV-2 infection or an uninfected control (not recorded which).

This clonotype was detected many times. The J gene is TRBJ2-7, the V gene TRBV12-3 or TRBV12-4; 9 bases map to TRBD2. The V segment lost 6 bases and the J segment 0 bases; nucleotides outside the gene matches: 6. The CDR3 sequence is 15 residues long. DNA of the CDR3: TGTGCCAGCAGCCCAAGCGGGGGGTTCTCCTACGAGCAGTACTTC. Its translation is CASSPSGGFSYEQYF.

There are many counts of this clonotype. The genes are TRBV27 and TRBJ1-5; unclear D gene. Trimming left V 3 bases short and J 3 bases short, with 9 bases between. The CDR3 spans 14 residues. CDR1 is MNHEY and CDR2 is SMNVEV in the germline V gene (reference sequence). The CDR3 spells CASSFSGPNQPQHF. The CDR3, as DNA: TGTGCCAGCAGTTTTAGTGGCCCCAATCAGCCCCAGCATTTT.

This clonotype has at least ten counts. J is TRBJ1-1 and V is TRBV12-3 or TRBV12-4; D uncertain. This CDR3 is built from 13 residues. V was trimmed by 6 bases and J by 0 bases, leaving 8 bases between them. CDR3 region: CASRVGMNTEAFF. The CDR3, as DNA: TGTGCCAGCAGGGTCGGGATGAACACTGAAGCTTTCTTT.

This clonotype was seen only a few times. The V call is TRBV21-1, the J call TRBJ2-1; the D call in the table, TRBD2, was not verified against the DNA. TRBV21-1 is shown as a pseudogene. The CDR3 totals 16 residues. The CDR3 nucleotides are TGTGCCAGCAGCAAAAATTTACTAGCGGGGGACAATGAGCAGTTCTTC. Translation: CASSKNLLAGDNEQFF.

This clonotype appeared a few times. This chain uses TRBV7-2 with TRBJ2-7; no firm D call. This CDR3 is built from 15 residues. From germline, CDR1 is SGHTA and CDR2 FQGNSA. Trimming shortened V by 5 bases and J by 1 base, and 15 bases separated the two germline ends. The CDR3 here is CASSLTPGVSYEQYF. In DNA, the CDR3 is TGTGCCAGCAGCCTCACTCCGGGTGTTTCCTACGAGCAGTACTTC.

This clonotype occurred many times. The chain links TRBV29-1 to TRBJ2-1; a possible D gene is TRBD1 (5 bases). CDR1 is SQVTM and CDR2 is ANQGSEA in the germline V gene. Trimming removed 5 bases from V and 7 bases from J, with 18 bases in between. The CDR3 extends over 14 amino acids. As DNA, the CDR3 is TGCAGCGTTATAAGGGGCAATAGTGGGAATGAGCAGTTCTTC. Protein product: CSVIRGNSGNEQFF.

This clonotype was counted only a few times. The chain couples TRBV7-3 to TRBJ2-3; 7 positions agree with TRBD2. V gave up 8 bases and J gave up 4 bases; unmatched junction bases: 6. The CDR3 is 13 amino acids. CDR1 SGHTA and CDR2 FQGTGA come from the germline V gene. The CDR3 DNA reads TGTGCCAGCGGGGCGGGGGAATCAGATACGCAGTATTTT. Its protein is CASGAGESDTQYF.

This clonotype was counted many times. The genes are TRBV12-3 or TRBV12-4 and TRBJ1-2, with a tentative D call TRBD1 (6 bases). The CDR3 runs to 14 residues. V dropped 4 bases and J dropped 4 bases, with 13 bases sitting between them. CDR3 amino acids: CASSYGTKLYGYTF. The CDR3 region has the DNA TGTGCCAGCAGTTACGGGACAAAACTCTATGGCTACACCTTC.

This clonotype was observed many times. This chain links TRBV18 with TRBJ2-3; the match to TRBD2 covers 7 bases. With 3 bases clipped from V and 2 bases from J, the junction kept 5 bases outside the gene matches. Germline V gene sequence: CDR1 KGHSH, CDR2 LQKENI. The CDR3 covers 15 residues. The CDR3: CASSPQREFTDTQYF. The CDR3, as DNA: TGTGCCAGCTCACCCCAGCGGGAATTCACAGATACGCAGTATTTT.

The sample holds many counts of this clonotype. The rearrangement joins TRBV7-9 to TRBJ2-5; no clear D. Germline-derived CDR1 and CDR2 are SEHNR and FQNEAQ (reference sequence). The CDR3 length is 16 residues. The V end lost 0 bases, the J end lost 0 bases, and 11 bases lay between the germline ends. The CDR3 region has the DNA TGTGCCAGCAGCTTAGCTCCTACTGTGTACCAAGAGACCCAGTACTTC. Translation: CASSLAPTVYQETQYF.

The sample holds many counts of this clonotype. This chain joins TRBV29-1 and TRBJ1-5; D gene ambiguous. Germline loops: CDR1 SQVTM, CDR2 ANQGSEA. The length of the CDR3 is 13 residues. Trimming took off 6 bases at V and 8 bases at J, with 17 bases between the two ends. The CDR3 region is CSVLGLPSEPQHF. The CDR3 DNA reads as TGCAGCGTCCTAGGACTGCCCTCGGAGCCCCAGCATTTT.

The CDR3 sequence: CASSQDARGPTEAFF. The CDR3 coding sequence is TGCGCCAGCAGCCAAGATGCCAGGGGGCCCACTGAAGCTTTCTTT. The chain couples TRBV4-1 to TRBJ1-1, with 8 bases matching TRBD1. Germline V gene sequence: CDR1 MGHRA, CDR2 YSYEKL. This CDR3 region has 15 residues. Germline trimming cut 0 bases from V and 4 bases from J; bases unmatched to any gene: 4.

This clonotype was seen a handful of times. This sequence joins TRBV19 and TRBJ1-1, with D uncertain. Trimming pared 2 bases from V and 1 base from J, leaving 11 bases between. The CDR3 consists of 15 residues. CDR1 and CDR2 from the germline V gene are LNHDA and SQIVND (reference sequence). The CDR3 loop reads CASSIRLVGNTEAFF. CDR3 nucleotides: TGTGCCAGTAGTATAAGGCTGGTTGGGAACACTGAAGCTTTCTTT.

This clonotype was recorded a few times. The V and J genes are TRBV4-1 and TRBJ2-3, with 9 bases that match TRBD2. The CDR3 consists of 16 residues. V dropped 0 bases and J dropped 2; count of bases not matched to a gene: 3. The V gene's germline CDR1 is MGHRA and CDR2 YSYEKL. CDR3 region: CASSQEGGGDTDTQYF. The DNA for the CDR3 is TGCGCCAGCAGCCAAGAAGGCGGGGGGGACACAGATACGCAGTATTTT.

The V call is TRBV7-6, the J call TRBJ2-7; weak D call: TRBD2 (6 bases). CDR3 length equals 15 residues. Trimming removed 3 bases at V and 5 bases at J, with 17 bases between. Germline loops: CDR1 SGHVS, CDR2 FNYEAQ. In DNA, the CDR3 is TGTGCCAGCAGCTTCCAAGCGGGCGTAAGGGACGAGCAGTACTTC. Translated, it gives CASSFQAGVRDEQYF.

Details on this clonotype: A read error may produce the germline difference seen at one junction end. The gene calls are TRBV11-2 and TRBJ2-5; 8 bases match TRBD1. The CDR3 extends over 13 amino acids. From germline, CDR1 is SGHAT and CDR2 FQNNGV. The CDR3 region is CANSLDRGETQYF. CDR3 DNA sequence: TGTGCCAACAGCTTAGACAGGGGAGAGACCCAGTACTTC. Full variable domain (outside the CDR3, taken from reference TRBV11-2 and TRBJ2-5): EAGVAQSPRYKIIEKRQSVAFWCNPISGHATLYWYQQILGQGPKLLIQFQNNGVVDDSQLPKDRFSAERLKGVDSTLKIQPAKLEDSAVYLCANSLDRGETQYFGPGTRLLVL.